The T cell receptor beta chain described here comes from a study of OX40 agonist ivuxolimab in advanced cancers. About the study as a whole: The costimulatory receptor OX40 (CD134) was targeted by ivuxolimab, a fully human IgG2 agonistic monoclonal antibody. Intravenous ivuxolimab was administered to patients every 2 weeks at six dose levels: 0.01, 0.1, 0.3, 1.5, 3 and 10 mg/kg. The paper reports the monotherapy dose-escalation portion (N ≈ 50 patients) of the phase I ivuxolimab trial. In the dose-escalation cohort, around 80% of patients were male, and the mean age was 60 years with a range of about 20 to 79. The point of sequencing TCRbeta in the periphery was to test whether ivuxolimab changed TCR sequence diversity and drove clonal T-cell expansion. Of the approximately 50 patients in dose escalation, around 20 had hepatocellular carcinoma, roughly 15 had melanoma, 9 had renal cell carcinoma and 9 had head and neck cancer. Partial responses occurred in three dose-escalation patients: two with cutaneous melanoma and one with hepatocellular carcinoma. Prior anti-PD-1, anti-PD-L1 or anti-CTLA-4 therapy was permitted, and checkpoint inhibitors had been received by about 36% of dose-escalation patients.

Genomic DNA was extracted from sorted cells for sequencing of the TCRbeta CDR3 region. The immunoSEQ Assay was used for sequencing of TCRbeta CDR3 regions. TCRdb took over this immuneACCESS table, retaining in-frame rearrangements with V and J assigned. Such tables are incomplete; in checked studies, under half of the missing clones stem from an unresolved V gene, and the remainder is unexplained. The sample table holds about 79,000 clones, of which around 94% were seen once. The ten largest clones add up to roughly a tenth of the sample. Remarks on this clone: The target of this receptor is not known. One base away there is no much larger clone; base qualities are not given.

Trimming takes 4 bases off V and 6 bases off J; junction bases not matched to a gene: 11. Per the germline V gene, MDHEN is the CDR1 and SYDVKM is the CDR2. The CDR3 holds 15 amino acids from the cysteine to the phenylalanine. The only DNA kept is the CDR3, 45 bases in frame from the first base. The paper's findings and limits, for the study overall: Which antigens the clonally expanded peripheral T cells were specific for was not determined. After ivuxolimab, more expanded clones were found on average in CD8+ T cells than in CD4+ T cells. At doses of 0.1 to 3.0 mg/kg, clonal expansion of both CD4+ and CD8+ T cells in blood was seen between baseline and week 6. In partial responders in the 0.1-3.0 mg/kg groups, normalized peripheral clonal expansion was found to be among the lowest, especially among CD8+ T cells. Low levels of normalized T-cell clonal expansion were also seen in some patients who did not respond.

The trial excluded patients who had a history of autoimmune disease or who were on systemic immunosuppression. Peripheral blood for TCR sequencing was collected from all dose cohorts at baseline, on cycle 4 day 1, and on cycle 7 day 1. The samples were taken from a phase I, first-in-human, multicenter, open-label dose-escalation trial of ivuxolimab. The trial enrolled adults with locally advanced or metastatic head and neck squamous cell, hepatocellular, melanoma or renal cell carcinoma. Before TCR sequencing, CD4+ and CD8+ T cells were separately sorted from peripheral blood. The sequence joins TRBV28 to TRBJ2-7; 8 central bases correspond to TRBD1. The TCR originated in an adult with an advanced solid tumor such as melanoma, head and neck, liver or kidney cancer. The starting material was CD4+ or CD8+ T cells sorted from blood, obtained in a trial of the OX40 agonist ivuxolimab. Read as DNA, the sequence is TGTGCCAGCAGTTACAGGGGGGCCCTTATGGGCGAGCAGTACTTC. Its protein product is CASSYRGALMGEQYF.